The 6 T cell receptor beta chains listed next were all sequenced from one sample in a study of early T cells in non-severe SARS-CoV-2 infection. MiXCR, applied by TCRdb to the 5' RACE reads, yields one record per CDR3 protein. The sample lists tens of thousands of distinct CDR3 sequences, over 10% seen once, with roughly 2.6% in the top ten. Specimen: whole blood, collected at baseline. These TCRs come from an adult who was a healthcare worker with PCR-confirmed SARS-CoV-2 infection or an uninfected control (not recorded which).

The V call is TRBV2, the J call TRBJ2-3; TRBD1 agrees at 9 bases. CDR3 length equals 16 residues. V was pared by 6 bases and J by 0 bases, with 7 bases of the junction left unmatched. Germline CDR1 reads SNHLY; CDR2 reads FYNNEI. CDR3 sequence: CASRAQGALSTDTQYF. The CDR3 DNA sequence: TGTGCCAGCAGAGCACAGGGGGCGCTGAGCACAGATACGCAGTATTTT.

This clonotype was counted between two and nine times. The chain couples TRBV7-6 to TRBJ2-7; D remains unclear. The CDR3 has 13 residues. From germline, CDR1 is SGHVS and CDR2 FNYEAQ. The V end was cut by 5 bases, the J end by 7 bases, with 15 bases between. CDR3 amino acids: CASSPHPRAEQYF. CDR3 nucleotides: TGTGCCAGCAGCCCCCACCCACGGGCTGAGCAGTACTTC. The full variable domain, its missing parts supplied by reference TRBV7-6 and TRBJ2-7, is GAGVSQSPRYKVTKRGQDVALRCDPISGHVSLYWYRQALGQGPEFLTYFNYEAQQDKSGLPNDRFSAERPEGSISTLTIQRTEQRDSAMYRCASSPHPRAEQYFGPGTRLTVT.

The J gene is TRBJ2-6, the V gene TRBV7-8; D is unclear. CDR3 size: 14 residues. V lost 3 bases to trimming and J lost 0 bases, with 3 bases between them. Germline values: CDR1 SGHVS, CDR2 FQNEAQ. The CDR3 here is CASSFGSGANVLTF. In DNA, the CDR3 is TGTGCCAGCAGCTTCGGCTCTGGGGCCAACGTCCTGACTTTC.

This clonotype was detected a few times. V is TRBV6-5 and J is TRBJ2-1, with D uncertain. This CDR3 has 13 residues. Germline CDR1 reads MNHEY; CDR2 reads SVGAGI. V gave up 2 bases and J gave up 7 bases, with 9 bases separating them. The CDR3 DNA sequence: TGTGCCAGCAGTTACGGCGCAGAGAATGAGCAGTTCTTC. This gives the protein CASSYGAENEQFF.

This chain uses TRBV24-1 with TRBJ2-5; D is possibly TRBD1 (5 bases). CDR1 and CDR2 (germline): KGHDR, SFDVKD. The CDR3 sequence is 13 residues long. The V and J ends lost 5 bases and 0 bases respectively, with 6 bases between them. CDR3 in DNA: TGTGCCACCAGTGGACAGAACCAAGAGACCCAGTACTTC. Translation gives CATSGQNQETQYF.

This clonotype has a handful of counts. This chain joins TRBV18 and TRBJ2-1, with TRBD1 matching 9 bases. Per the germline V gene, CDR1 is KGHSH and CDR2 is LQKENI. After removal of 2 bases from V and 9 bases from J, the junction contained 8 bases not matched to a gene. The CDR3 extends over 15 amino acids. DNA for the CDR3: TGTGCCAGCTCACCAGGACAGGGGATTATCGGTGAGCAGTTCTTC. It translates to CASSPGQGIIGEQFF. Variable domain in full (rest from reference TRBV18 and TRBJ2-1): NAGVMQNPRHLVRRRGQEARLRCSPMKGHSHVYWYRQLPEEGLKFMVYLQKENIIDESGMPKERFSAEFPKEGPSILRIQQVVRGDSAAYFCASSPGQGIIGEQFFGPGTRLTVL.